This T cell receptor beta chain was documented in a study of cytomegalovirus exposure and HLA in healthy donors. Notes on the study in general: The productive fraction for most TCR beta V segments was about 90% or about 30% in an earlier analysis. An analysis was carried out later, and it reportedly showed fewer N-insertions in an Asian-associated ancestry cluster than the approximately 680-donor mean.

The CDR3 length is 15 residues. The V gene's germline CDR1 is SEHNR and CDR2 FQNEAQ (reference sequence). Trimming stripped 1 base from V and 3 bases from J, with 12 bases between. A few counts support this clone. The antigen remains unidentified. PCR employed 60 Vbeta and 13 Jbeta primers. Measured with immunoSEQ multiplex PCR; TCRdb has only the in-frame clones, and not every one. The table lists some 180,000 clones, more than 60% of them singletons. This chain links TRBV7-9 with TRBJ1-1, with a tentative D call TRBD1 (5 bases). The receptor was derived from a man aged 18 to 29 in good health and CMV-seronegative. Sequencing was carried out using PBMCs. CDR3 in DNA: TGTGCCAGCAGCTTAGGTCAGGGATTGGACACTGAAGCTTTCTTT. Translating gives CASSLGQGLDTEAFF.